This T cell receptor beta chain was profiled in a study of blood T cell repertoires in COVID-19. On the study more broadly: Whether acute or convalescent, the COVID-19 samples came from the United States, Italy and Spain. PBMCs, B-cell-depleted T cells, or T cells provided the cDNA or gDNA that made up the material.

V trimming: 5 bases; J trimming: 7 bases; junction bases outside the gene matches: 5. Germline loops: CDR1 MNHEY, CDR2 SMNVEV (reference sequence). The CDR3 covers 14 residues. Original data processing: Amplified reference gene primers provided the basis for estimating nucleated cell counts. Repertoires were generated with immunoSEQ multiplex PCR, while TCRdb's copy carries only in-frame clones and drops some. D and trimming were read from the DNA, whereas the V and J calls and clone size are those reported in that table. The sample lists 79,000 or so clones, roughly 90% occurring once. The source is a human donor in a cohort sampled during active COVID-19. The chain couples TRBV27 to TRBJ1-6; 7 bases fit TRBD1. Sequenced sample: peripheral blood. The CDR3 bases are TGTGCCAGCAGTCACAGACAGGGAAATTCACCCCTCCACTTT. Translation gives CASSHRQGNSPLHF.